This T cell receptor (beta chain) came from a study of OX40 agonist ivuxolimab in advanced cancers. The CDR3 contains 14 residues. Trimming removed 4 bases at V and 6 bases at J, with 14 bases between. CDR1 and CDR2 (germline): SGHRS, YFSETQ. As regards this clone: Its antigen is unidentified.

The data were produced by immunoSEQ multiplex PCR, yet TCRdb's version contains in-frame clones alone and is incomplete. The sample shows roughly 76,000 clones, over 75% of them seen only once. Patients had blood sampled at baseline and again on cycle 4 day 1 and cycle 7 day 1. Regarding the study as a whole: Relative to CD4+, CD8+ T cells held more expanded clones on average. CD4+ and CD8+ T cells in blood underwent clonal expansion by week 6 at 0.1 to 3.0 mg/kg. Some nonresponders likewise displayed low normalized T-cell clonal expansion.

Sequences were derived from CD4+ or CD8+ T cells sorted from blood, sampled in a trial of the OX40 agonist ivuxolimab. The V call is TRBV5-1, the J call TRBJ2-4, with D perhaps being TRBD1 or TRBD2 (6 bases each). The TCR sequence derives from an adult with an advanced solid tumor such as melanoma, head and neck, liver or kidney cancer. The DNA of the CDR3 is TGCGCCAGCAGCCCAGCAGGGGAGGCAAACATTCAGTACTTC. This translates into CASSPAGEANIQYF.